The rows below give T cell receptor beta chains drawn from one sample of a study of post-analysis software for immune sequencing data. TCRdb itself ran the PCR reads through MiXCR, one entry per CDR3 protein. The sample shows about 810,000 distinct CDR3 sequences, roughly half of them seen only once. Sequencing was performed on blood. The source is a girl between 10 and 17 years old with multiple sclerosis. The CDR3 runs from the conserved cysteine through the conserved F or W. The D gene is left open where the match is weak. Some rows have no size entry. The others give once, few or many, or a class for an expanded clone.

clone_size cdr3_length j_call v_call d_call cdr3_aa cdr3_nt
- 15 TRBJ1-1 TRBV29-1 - CSVGWEGQQNTEAFF TGCAGCGTGGGTTGGGAAGGGCAACAGAACACTGAAGCTTTCTTT
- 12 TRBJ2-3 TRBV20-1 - CSARPRTDTQYF TGCAGTGCTAGACCTAGAACAGATACGCAGTATTTT
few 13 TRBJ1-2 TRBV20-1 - CSARPPSNHGYTF TGCAGTGCTAGGCCTCCCTCGAACCATGGCTACACCTTC
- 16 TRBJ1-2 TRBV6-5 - CASSYRAQRSDYGYTF TGTGCCAGCAGTTACCGGGCGCAGAGATCAGACTATGGCTACACCTTC
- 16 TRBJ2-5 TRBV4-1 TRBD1 CASSLRFGTGGETQYF TGCGCCAGCAGCCTCCGCTTCGGGACAGGGGGAGAGACCCAGTACTTC
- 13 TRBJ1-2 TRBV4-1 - CASSQDSPIGYTF TGCGCCAGCAGCCAAGACAGCCCAATAGGCTACACCTTC
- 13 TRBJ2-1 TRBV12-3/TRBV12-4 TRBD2 CASSLTSGDEQFF TGTGCCAGCAGTTTAACCAGCGGGGATGAGCAGTTCTTC
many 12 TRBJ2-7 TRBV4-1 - CASSQDRYEQYF TGTGCCAGCAGCCAGGACCGGTACGAGCAGTACTTC
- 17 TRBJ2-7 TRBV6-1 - CASSEVGGWDLVYEQYF TGTGCCAGCAGTGAAGTGGGGGGCTGGGACCTTGTCTACGAGCAGTACTTC
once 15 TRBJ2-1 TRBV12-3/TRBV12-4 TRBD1 CASSVPGQGTNEQFF TGTGCCAGCAGTGTCCCCGGACAGGGGACGAATGAGCAGTTCTTC
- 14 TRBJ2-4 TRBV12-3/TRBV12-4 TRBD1 CASSTDRGGNIQYF TGTGCCAGCAGTACCGACAGGGGGGGGAACATTCAGTACTTC
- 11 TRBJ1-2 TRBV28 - CASRRQDGYTF TGTGCCAGCAGGAGACAGGATGGCTACACCTTC
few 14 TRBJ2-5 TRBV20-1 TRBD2 CSASPSGALETQYF TGCAGTGCTAGCCCTAGCGGAGCGTTGGAGACCCAGTACTTC
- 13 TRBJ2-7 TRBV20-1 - CSAPAGGLREQYF TGCAGTGCACCCGCAGGTGGCCTAAGGGAGCAGTACTTC
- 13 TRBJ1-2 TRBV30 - CAWSTRRVSGYTF TGTGCCTGGAGTACCCGGAGGGTATCAGGCTACACCTTC
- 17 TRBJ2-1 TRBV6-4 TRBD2 CASSRLPTSGSSNEQFF TGTGCCAGCAGCCGCCTCCCGACTAGCGGGAGTTCCAATGAGCAGTTCTTC
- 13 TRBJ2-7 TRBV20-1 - CSAPGPFKHEQYF TGCAGTGCGCCGGGACCTTTTAAGCACGAGCAGTACTTC
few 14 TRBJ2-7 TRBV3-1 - CASSQVPQTHEQYF TGTGCCAGCAGCCAAGTTCCCCAGACCCACGAGCAGTACTTC
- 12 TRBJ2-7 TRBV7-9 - CASSVGSYERYF TGTGCCAGCAGTGTCGGATCCTACGAGCGGTACTTC
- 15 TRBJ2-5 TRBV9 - CASSSKTVSGETQYF TGTGCCAGCAGCTCAAAGACTGTCTCTGGGGAGACCCAGTACTTC
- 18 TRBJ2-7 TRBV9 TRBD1 CASSVEPISRDRAYEQYF TGTGCCAGCAGCGTAGAACCAATCTCTCGGGACAGGGCCTACGAGCAGTACTTC
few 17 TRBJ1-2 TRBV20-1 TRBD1 CSARAVDRTGVYYGYTF TGCAGTGCTAGAGCAGTAGATAGGACAGGGGTCTATTATGGCTACACCTTC
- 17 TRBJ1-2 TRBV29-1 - CSVDGLAGEDSDYGYTF TGCAGCGTTGACGGTTTGGCAGGGGAAGACTCGGACTATGGCTACACCTTC
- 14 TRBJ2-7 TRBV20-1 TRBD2 CSANVAGGTYEQYF TGCAGTGCTAATGTAGCGGGAGGAACCTACGAGCAGTACTTC
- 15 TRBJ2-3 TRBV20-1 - CSARGSGKNTDTQYF TGCAGTGCTAGAGGTAGCGGAAAAAACACAGATACGCAGTATTTT
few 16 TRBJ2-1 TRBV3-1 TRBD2 CASSPFSGGTYNEQFF TGTGCCAGCAGCCCCTTCAGCGGGGGGACCTACAATGAGCAGTTCTTC